These T cell receptor beta chains were read from a single sample in a study of blood T cell repertoires in COVID-19. Generated by immunoSEQ multiplex PCR, the TCRdb table keeps only in-frame clones and is missing some. This sample has tens of thousands of clones; around 90% occur once, and the top ten carry approximately 7%. What was sequenced was peripheral blood. Every receptor here comes from a man aged 18 to 35 with COVID-19, enrolled during active disease. Each CDR3 is given with its conserved first and last residue. A D gene is named only where the DNA matches it firmly. A clone size is listed for some rows: how often the clone was seen (once, few, many), or a class if it is expanded.

V gene: TRBV7-9
J gene: TRBJ2-7
D gene: .
clone size: once
CDR3 protein: CASSDNSGRSWYEQYF
CDR3 DNA: TGTGCCAGCAGTGATAATAGCGGACGCAGCTGGTACGAGCAGTACTTC

V gene: TRBV19
J gene: TRBJ2-1
D gene: .
clone size: .
CDR3 protein: CASSMEGGPSNEQFF
CDR3 DNA: TGTGCCAGTAGTATGGAGGGAGGCCCTTCCAATGAGCAGTTCTTC

V gene: TRBV24-1
J gene: TRBJ1-2
D gene: TRBD1
clone size: .
CDR3 protein: CATSKDRGPTANYGYTF
CDR3 DNA: TGTGCCACCAGCAAGGACAGGGGCCCTACAGCTAACTATGGCTACACCTTC

V gene: TRBV9
J gene: TRBJ2-2
D gene: .
clone size: .
CDR3 protein: CASSPRGTPARELFF
CDR3 DNA: TGTGCCAGCAGCCCCAGGGGGACTCCGGCCCGGGAGCTGTTTTTT

V gene: TRBV7-9
J gene: TRBJ1-2
D gene: .
clone size: .
CDR3 protein: CASSLGQGSNGYTF
CDR3 DNA: TGTGCCAGCAGCTTAGGGCAGGGCTCTAATGGCTACACCTTC

V gene: TRBV3-1/TRBV3-2
J gene: TRBJ1-1
D gene: .
clone size: .
CDR3 protein: CASSQLDITEAFF
CDR3 DNA: TGTGCCAGCAGCCAATTAGATATCACTGAAGCTTTCTTT

V gene: TRBV11-3
J gene: TRBJ2-1
D gene: .
clone size: .
CDR3 protein: CASSTTNEQFF
CDR3 DNA: TGTGCCAGCAGCACGACTAATGAGCAGTTCTTC

V gene: TRBV7-2
J gene: TRBJ2-5
D gene: TRBD2
clone size: .
CDR3 protein: CASSPAGGGGSLETQYF
CDR3 DNA: TGTGCCAGCAGCCCGGCGGGTGGCGGCGGGAGTCTCGAGACCCAGTACTTC

V gene: TRBV2
J gene: TRBJ1-2
D gene: TRBD1
clone size: .
CDR3 protein: CASKQGAAYGYTF
CDR3 DNA: TGTGCCAGCAAGCAGGGGGCGGCGTATGGCTACACCTTC

V gene: TRBV3-1/TRBV3-2
J gene: TRBJ2-1
D gene: .
clone size: .
CDR3 protein: CASSQGPVEGINEQFF
CDR3 DNA: TGTGCCAGCAGCCAAGGACCGGTTGAGGGAATCAATGAGCAGTTCTTC